Below, 12 T cell receptor beta chains from the same sample are listed, as sequenced in a study of breast tumors, draining lymph nodes, adjacent tissues. Breast cancer patients provided tissue from their axillary draining lymph nodes. TCRdb re-derived calls from the multiplex PCR reads in MiXCR, one entry per CDR3 protein. The table has about 200,000 distinct CDR3 sequences, around a third seen once. Sequenced: axillary lymph node tissue. Receptor source: a female donor with breast cancer. Some clones in this sample may be carry-over from other donors' samples.

There are many counts of this clonotype. This chain joins TRBV7-2 and TRBJ2-1; tentatively, D is TRBD1 (7 bases). CDR3 size: 13 residues. Germline V gives CDR1 SGHTA, CDR2 FQGNSA. V gave up 2 bases and J gave up 8 bases, with 10 bases separating them. The CDR3 region is CASSLQGGDEQFF. CDR3 DNA: TGTGCCAGCAGCTTACAGGGGGGCGATGAGCAGTTCTTC.

This clonotype showed up many times. The chain joins TRBV20-1 to TRBJ1-6; no firm D call. Germline assignment: CDR1 DFQATT and CDR2 SNEGSKA (reference sequence). The CDR3 has 13 amino acids. The germline V and J ends were trimmed by 5 bases and 5 bases, with 10 bases remaining between them. CDR3 sequence (DNA): TGCAGTGCTGGTAGACAAAATAATTCACCCCTCCACTTT. Translating it yields CSAGRQNNSPLHF.

In this sample, this clonotype turned up many times. The genes are TRBV5-4 and TRBJ1-2; no reliable D call. The CDR3 totals 13 residues. The V gene's germline CDR1 is SGHNT and CDR2 YYREEE (reference sequence). With 0 bases removed from V and 3 bases from J, the gap between germline ends came to 6 bases. Here the CDR3 DNA reads TGTGCCAGCAGCTTGGGCCCGGACTATGGCTACACCTTC. Encoded protein: CASSLGPDYGYTF.

This clonotype showed up many times. V gene TRBV6-6 combines with J gene TRBJ2-5, with D tentatively TRBD2 (6 bases). Germline values: CDR1 MNHNY, CDR2 SVGAGI (reference sequence). The CDR3 is 13 residues long. Between the trimmed V and J ends, which lost 8 bases and 7 bases, there was a span of 17 bases. For the CDR3, the DNA is TGTGCCAGCCGGCGCGGGGCGCTAAGGACCCAGTACTTC. Protein sequence: CASRRGALRTQYF.

This sequence joins TRBV29-1 and TRBJ1-5; D not resolved. V lost 4 bases to trimming and J lost 0 bases, with 13 bases between them. Germline CDR1 SQVTM, CDR2 ANQGSEA. CDR3 size: 15 residues. CDR3 nucleotide sequence: TGCAGCGTTGTTTGGGCAAGCCATAGCAATCAGCCCCAGCATTTT. This sequence encodes CSVVWASHSNQPQHF.

The chain couples TRBV3-1 to TRBJ2-5, with D unclear. Trimming pared 0 bases from V and 1 base from J, leaving 6 bases between. This CDR3 is built from 14 residues. Germline CDR1 and CDR2: LGHDT and YNNKEL (reference sequence). The CDR3 DNA follows: TGTGCCAGCAGCCAAGATCATCTCCAAGAGACCCAGTACTTC. Amino acids: CASSQDHLQETQYF.

This clonotype was seen ten or more times. The CDR3 DNA is TGCAGTGGTAAAGCGGGTCCTTCCACAGATACGCAGTATTTT. This codes for CSGKAGPSTDTQYF. The genes are TRBV20-1 and TRBJ2-3, with D possibly TRBD2 on 6 matching bases. Germline lookup yields CDR1 DFQATT and CDR2 SNEGSKA (reference sequence). V was shortened by 7 bases and J by 2 bases, with 16 bases between the two germline ends. The length of the CDR3 is 14 residues.

This clonotype was recorded only once. The genes are TRBV14 and TRBJ1-4; D uncertain. The germline CDR1 and CDR2 sequences are SGHDN and FVKESK. The CDR3 is 16 amino acids. Trimming left V 0 bases short and J 0 bases short, with 8 bases between. The CDR3 DNA reads TGTGCCAGCAGCCAAGATCGGGCCGCAACTAATGAAAAACTGTTTTTT. This translates into CASSQDRAATNEKLFF.

This clonotype was observed at least ten times. The chain recombines TRBV7-8 with TRBJ2-5; D tentatively reads TRBD1 or TRBD2 (6 bases each). Germline V gives CDR1 SGHVS, CDR2 FQNEAQ. The CDR3 runs to 14 residues. Deletions cut 3 bases from V and 4 bases from J, with 12 bases between. CDR3 sequence: CASSFLGGRETQYF. In DNA form, the CDR3 reads TGTGCCAGCAGCTTTCTAGGGGGGCGAGAGACCCAGTACTTC.

The table lists this clonotype with many counts. The V and J genes are TRBV20-1 and TRBJ1-5; 8 positions match TRBD1. Germline V gene data show CDR1 as DFQATT and CDR2 as SNEGSKA (reference sequence). V trimming: 5 bases; J trimming: 1 base; junction bases outside the gene matches: 4. The CDR3 extends over 14 amino acids. The CDR3 region is CSAEDRASNQPQHF. The DNA of the CDR3 is TGCAGTGCTGAGGACAGGGCGAGCAATCAGCCCCAGCATTTT.

This clonotype was recorded many times. V and J are TRBV7-2 and TRBJ1-3, with D maybe TRBD1 (6 bases). V was trimmed by 4 bases and J by 1 base, leaving 8 bases between them. Germline CDR1 SGHTA, CDR2 FQGNSA. This CDR3 is built from 14 residues. The DNA for the CDR3 is TGTGCCAGCAGCTCAGGGGATTCTGGAAACACCATATATTTT. Encoded protein: CASSSGDSGNTIYF.

Ten or more counts support this clonotype. The V gene is TRBV10-3, the J gene TRBJ1-4, with 9 positions matching TRBD1. The CDR3 spans 12 residues. Germline V gene sequence: CDR1 ENHRY, CDR2 SYGVKD. Germline trimming cut 10 bases from V and 6 bases from J; bases unmatched to any gene: 3. Written as DNA, the CDR3 is TGTGCCACACGACAGGGGGATGAAAAACTGTTTTTT. Protein product: CATRQGDEKLFF.